Each of the 26 T cell receptor beta chains below was sequenced from the same sample in a study of identical twins. TCRdb ran MiXCR on the 5' RACE reads and lists one entry per CDR3 protein. The profile covers some 600,000 distinct CDR3 sequences, with roughly 6.6% appearing a single time and 1.6% taken by the ten largest. These same records also appear under a second study, on yellow fever vaccine responses in identical twins.

The sample consisted of PBMCs. The source of these receptors is a woman between 18 and 29 years old in good health.

This clonotype was seen a few times. This chain links TRBV7-6 with TRBJ1-2; D is possibly TRBD1 (6 bases). The CDR3 spans 16 residues. Germline V lookup: CDR1 SGHVS, CDR2 FNYEAQ. Trimming removed 3 bases from V and 3 bases from J, with 17 bases in between. CDR3 sequence: CASSFGEGGGYYGYTF. The CDR3 DNA is TGTGCCAGCAGCTTCGGCGAGGGAGGGGGGTACTATGGCTACACCTTC.

V gene TRBV9 combines with J gene TRBJ2-3; 7 nucleotides agree with TRBD2. This CDR3 is 15 amino acids long. The V gene's germline CDR1 is SGDLS and CDR2 YYNGEE. The ends lost 4 bases at V and 4 bases at J; junction bases unmatched: 9. CDR3 in DNA: TGTGCCAGCAGCCCAGACGCGGGGGATCCAGATACGCAGTATTTT. This encodes CASSPDAGDPDTQYF. The full variable domain, rest sourced from reference TRBV9 and TRBJ2-3, is DSGVTQTPKHLITATGQRVTLRCSPRSGDLSVYWYQQSLDQGLQFLIQYYNGEERAKGNILERFSAQQFPDLHSELNLSSLELGDSALYFCASSPDAGDPDTQYFGPGTRLTVL.

This clonotype came up a few times. J is TRBJ2-3 and V is TRBV12-3 or TRBV12-4, with no clear D. The CDR3 is 15 amino acids. V lost 6 bases to trimming and J lost 0 bases, with 13 bases between them. The CDR3 DNA is TGTGCCAGCAGGTTTCGTAACCCTAGCACAGATACGCAGTATTTT. Protein sequence: CASRFRNPSTDTQYF.

This clonotype was recorded at least ten times. The chain uses TRBV29-1 and TRBJ2-4, with 12 bases lining up with TRBD2. This CDR3 region has 12 residues. Per the germline V gene, CDR1 is SQVTM and CDR2 is ANQGSEA. V shed 6 bases and J 9 bases; nucleotides not matched to a gene: 3. Written as DNA, the CDR3 is TGCAGCGTGGAGGGACTAGCGGGCATTCAGTACTTC. This gives the protein CSVEGLAGIQYF.

This clonotype has a count of ten or more. Here the CDR3 DNA reads TGTGCCAGCAGCTTAGCGGCTAGCGGCCTACCCTACGAGCAGTACTTC. It encodes CASSLAASGLPYEQYF. This sequence joins TRBV7-2 and TRBJ2-7; 7 nucleotides align to TRBD2. With 0 bases clipped from V and 2 bases from J, the junction kept 7 bases outside the gene matches. This CDR3 has 16 amino acids. CDR1 is SGHTA, CDR2 FQGNSA, per germline.

There are a few counts of this clonotype. The rearrangement uses TRBV7-9 and TRBJ2-7; 13 bases match TRBD2. Germline values: CDR1 SEHNR, CDR2 FQNEAQ (reference sequence). This CDR3 is built from 17 residues. The junction had 2 bases not matched to a gene; V was cut back by 0 bases and J by 0 bases. The CDR3 here is CASSLAGTSGNSYEQYF. In DNA, the CDR3 is TGTGCCAGCAGCTTAGCCGGGACTAGCGGGAACTCCTACGAGCAGTACTTC.

There are many counts of this clonotype. The chain uses TRBV12-3 or TRBV12-4 and TRBJ2-1, with a weak D call TRBD2 (6 bases). With 2 bases removed from V and 5 bases from J, the gap between germline ends came to 10 bases. This CDR3 is 14 amino acids long. In DNA, the CDR3 is TGTGCCAGCAGTTTACGGGGGTTCAACAATGAGCAGTTCTTC. Its protein product is CASSLRGFNNEQFF.

In this sample, this clonotype turned up a few times. DNA for the CDR3: TGTGCCAGTAGGAAAGACAGGGGAAACTTCTACAATGAGCAGTTCTTC. Translated: CASRKDRGNFYNEQFF. The genes are TRBV19 and TRBJ2-1; 8 nucleotides line up with TRBD1. In germline, CDR1 is LNHDA, CDR2 SQIVND (reference sequence). The CDR3 spans 16 residues. Germline trimming cut 6 bases from V and 3 bases from J; bases unmatched to any gene: 10.

V gene TRBV10-3 combines with J gene TRBJ2-7; 7 bases align to TRBD2. The ends lost 2 bases at V and 4 bases at J; junction bases unmatched: 14. The germline V gene encodes CDR1 ENHRY and CDR2 SYGVKD. This CDR3 is 17 amino acids long. CDR3 in amino acids: CAISEQGSGPSGYEQYF. CDR3 bases: TGTGCCATCAGTGAGCAGGGTAGCGGGCCCTCAGGATACGAGCAGTACTTC.

This clonotype was seen many times. The rearrangement links TRBV5-1 to TRBJ2-7; 7 nucleotides line up with TRBD1. In germline, CDR1 is SGHRS, CDR2 YFSETQ. The CDR3 is 14 amino acids. V gave up 7 bases and J gave up 2 bases; unmatched junction bases: 9. CDR3 DNA sequence: TGCGCCAGCCAAGTGGACAGGACGACCTACGAGCAGTACTTC. This codes for CASQVDRTTYEQYF.

This clonotype has ten or more counts. The rearrangement joins TRBV6-4 to TRBJ2-5, with 8 bases that match TRBD1. Germline V gene data show CDR1 as MRHNA and CDR2 as SNTAGT. With 5 bases clipped from V and 1 base from J, the junction kept 18 bases outside the gene matches. The CDR3 extends over 19 amino acids. CDR3 amino acids: CASSHPTSWDRKTQETQYF. CDR3 in DNA: TGTGCCAGCAGTCACCCTACCTCGTGGGACAGGAAAACCCAAGAGACCCAGTACTTC.

The rearrangement uses TRBV29-1 and TRBJ2-2; D ambiguous. V gave up 6 bases and J gave up 5 bases, with 7 bases separating them. Germline CDR1 is SQVTM and CDR2 is ANQGSEA. The CDR3 spans 11 residues. The CDR3 DNA is TGCAGCGTGGAGACGACCGGGGAGCTGTTTTTT. Amino acids: CSVETTGELFF.

This clonotype was seen ten or more times. The V gene is TRBV5-1, the J gene TRBJ1-1; 8 positions match TRBD1. J lost 1 base, V lost 3 bases, and 5 bases had no gene match. The CDR3 loop spans 15 amino acids. CDR1 and CDR2 from the germline V gene are SGHRS and YFSETQ. The CDR3 DNA follows: TGCGCCAGCAGCTCAACCGGGACAGGGAACACTGAAGCTTTCTTT. It specifies CASSSTGTGNTEAFF. The full variable domain, in which reference TRBV5-1 and TRBJ1-1 provide the parts outside the CDR3, is KAGVTQTPRYLIKTRGQQVTLSCSPISGHRSVSWYQQTPGQGLQFLFEYFSETQRNKGNFPGRFSGRQFSNSRSEMNVSTLELGDSALYLCASSSTGTGNTEAFFGQGTRLTVV.

This clonotype was observed a handful of times. The chain uses TRBV12-5 and TRBJ2-1; 11 bases line up with TRBD1. The CDR3 length is 15 residues. Trimming at V came to 7 bases and at J to 5 bases, leaving 7 bases not matched to a gene. From germline, CDR1 is LGHNT and CDR2 FRNRAP. The CDR3 loop is CASDRTGGLNNEQFF. The DNA for the CDR3 is TGTGCTAGTGATCGGACAGGGGGCCTGAACAATGAGCAGTTCTTC.

This clonotype was detected ten times or more. The V gene is TRBV7-2, the J gene TRBJ2-5; the match to TRBD1 covers 8 bases. CDR1 is SGHTA, CDR2 FQGNSA, per germline. V was clipped by 5 bases and J by 3 bases; unmatched bases: 5. This CDR3 has 14 amino acids. CDR3 bases: TGTGCCAGCAGCCGGACAGGGAACGAAGAGACCCAGTACTTC. It encodes CASSRTGNEETQYF.

Note on this clonotype: This clone may be a read error of a much larger clone one base away. The chain employs TRBV14 and TRBJ2-3, with TRBD2 matching 7 bases. The CDR3 consists of 14 residues. CDR1 SGHDN and CDR2 FVKESK come from the germline V gene. For the CDR3, the DNA is TGTGCCAGCAGCCTCCGGGACTACGCAGATACGCTGTATTTT. Protein product: CASSLRDYADTLYF.

This clonotype was detected a few times. This chain connects TRBV20-1 to TRBJ1-1; D is possibly TRBD1 (6 bases). CDR1 is DFQATT and CDR2 is SNEGSKA in the germline V gene (reference sequence). The CDR3 contains 13 residues. The V end lost 2 bases, the J end lost 0 bases, and 7 bases lay between the germline ends. CDR3 residues: CSARKGVNTEAFF. In nucleotides, the CDR3 is TGCAGTGCTAGAAAGGGGGTGAACACTGAAGCTTTCTTT.

Many counts were recorded for this clonotype. V is TRBV27 and J is TRBJ2-7, with 11 nucleotides matching TRBD2. V shed 2 bases, J shed 2 bases, and the junction held 2 bases outside the gene matches. The CDR3 length is 15 residues. Germline V gene data show CDR1 as MNHEY and CDR2 as SMNVEV (reference sequence). CDR3 DNA sequence: TGTGCCAGCAGTTTAACTAGCGGGAGCACCTACGAGCAGTACTTC. Its protein product is CASSLTSGSTYEQYF.

This clonotype has ten or more counts. V is TRBV12-3 or TRBV12-4 and J is TRBJ2-5, with 7 bases fitting TRBD2. This CDR3 has 14 residues. V was pared by 7 bases and J by 1 base, with 6 bases of the junction left unmatched. In DNA, the CDR3 is TGTGCCAGCAACCGGGGGGAGATCCAAGAGACCCAGTACTTC. It is translated as CASNRGEIQETQYF.

This clonotype was picked up a small number of times. The chain uses TRBV4-1 and TRBJ1-2; 10 nucleotides agree with TRBD1. Germline loops: CDR1 MGHRA, CDR2 YSYEKL. V trimming: 0 bases; J trimming: 4 bases; junction bases outside the gene matches: 5. The CDR3 sequence is 16 residues long. The CDR3 reads CASSQDRDRGGYGYTF. The CDR3 DNA is TGCGCCAGCAGCCAAGATCGGGACAGGGGCGGCTATGGCTACACCTTC.

This sequence joins TRBV7-3 and TRBJ2-7; tentatively, D is TRBD2 (5 bases). The CDR3 is made up of 14 amino acids. Germline V gene lookup returns CDR1 SGHTA and CDR2 FQGTGA. V was cut by 3 bases and J by 2 bases, with 11 bases left in between. CDR3 coding DNA: TGTGCCAGCAGCTTGAATCCCGGGGCCTACGAGCAGTACTTC. It codes for CASSLNPGAYEQYF.

This clonotype has a count of ten or more. In DNA, the CDR3 is TGTGCCAGCAGACGGCAGACAGGGGATAAAGAGACCCAGTACTTC. Translation gives CASRRQTGDKETQYF. The chain carries TRBV5-6 and TRBJ2-5, with 8 bases that match TRBD1. Germline V gives CDR1 SGHDT, CDR2 YYEEEE. V gave up 5 bases and J gave up 3 bases; unmatched junction bases: 9. This CDR3 spans 15 amino acids.

Many counts were recorded for this clonotype. This chain links TRBV6-5 with TRBJ2-2; D remains unclear. This CDR3 has 15 amino acids. Germline CDR1 reads MNHEY; CDR2 reads SVGAGI. The V and J ends lost 3 bases and 0 bases respectively, with 8 bases between them. The CDR3 loop is CASSYKQANTGELFF. For the CDR3, the DNA is TGTGCCAGCAGTTATAAACAAGCGAACACCGGGGAGCTGTTTTTT.

This clonotype has only a few counts. The chain uses TRBV4-2 and TRBJ2-3, with D tentatively TRBD2 (5 bases). The CDR3 totals 15 residues. Germline CDR1 reads LGHNA; CDR2 reads YNFKEQ. V was pared by 1 base and J by 0 bases, with 8 bases between. The CDR3 region is CASSQVAPSTDTQYF. CDR3 sequence (DNA): TGTGCCAGCAGCCAAGTAGCGCCCAGCACAGATACGCAGTATTTT.

This clonotype was counted a few times. The chain links TRBV20-1 to TRBJ2-3; 7 bases are a match to TRBD2. Germline CDR1 is DFQATT and CDR2 is SNEGSKA (reference sequence). The CDR3 totals 15 residues. Trimming removed 6 bases from V and 6 bases from J; junction bases left unmatched: 15. The CDR3 DNA follows: TGCAGTGCCCCACGGGTAGCGGGTAACCTGGATACGCAGTATTTT. This gives the protein CSAPRVAGNLDTQYF.

This chain links TRBV6-1 with TRBJ1-2, with 9 bases lining up with TRBD1. Unmatched junction bases numbered 4, after V lost 5 bases and J lost 6 bases. From germline, CDR1 is MNHNS and CDR2 SASEGT. The CDR3 consists of 13 residues. The CDR3 protein is CASSRTGEHGYTF. The CDR3 nucleotides read TGTGCCAGCAGTCGGACAGGGGAGCATGGCTACACCTTC.